These 3 T cell receptor beta chains share one sample of origin, sequenced in a study. TCRdb analysed the RT-PCR reads with MiXCR anew, one entry per CDR3 protein. The sample carries about 700,000 distinct CDR3 sequences, approximately 14% recorded once. The specimen was memory CD4+ T cells from blood. The receptor source for this set is a female donor in good health, serving as a healthy control.

In this sample, this clonotype turned up a few times. V gene TRBV6-5 combines with J gene TRBJ1-5, with D possibly matching TRBD1 (5 bases). Looked up from germline, CDR1 is MNHEY and CDR2 is SVGAGI. The V and J ends lost 0 bases and 3 bases respectively, with 9 bases between them. CDR3 size: 15 residues. Here the CDR3 DNA reads TGTGCCAGCAGTTACTCAGGGGAAAACAATCAGCCCCAGCATTTT. Encoded protein: CASSYSGENNQPQHF.

This clonotype was seen only a few times. This chain joins TRBV9 and TRBJ2-3; 7 nucleotides match TRBD2. Germline V gene lookup returns CDR1 SGDLS and CDR2 YYNGEE. The CDR3 loop spans 16 amino acids. Trimming removed 4 bases from V and 0 bases from J; junction bases left unmatched: 8. The DNA of the CDR3 is TGTGCCAGCAGCACAACCGGGACTACTAGCACAGATACGCAGTATTTT. It specifies CASSTTGTTSTDTQYF.

The chain recombines TRBV3-1 with TRBJ2-7; weak D call: TRBD2 (6 bases). V lost 4 bases to trimming and J lost 6 bases, with 13 bases between them. Germline CDR1 and CDR2: LGHDT and YNNKEL (reference sequence). This CDR3 has 13 residues. This chain's CDR3 is CASSRDSLSEQYF. CDR3 nucleotide sequence: TGTGCCAGCAGCCGGGACTCCCTATCCGAGCAGTACTTC.